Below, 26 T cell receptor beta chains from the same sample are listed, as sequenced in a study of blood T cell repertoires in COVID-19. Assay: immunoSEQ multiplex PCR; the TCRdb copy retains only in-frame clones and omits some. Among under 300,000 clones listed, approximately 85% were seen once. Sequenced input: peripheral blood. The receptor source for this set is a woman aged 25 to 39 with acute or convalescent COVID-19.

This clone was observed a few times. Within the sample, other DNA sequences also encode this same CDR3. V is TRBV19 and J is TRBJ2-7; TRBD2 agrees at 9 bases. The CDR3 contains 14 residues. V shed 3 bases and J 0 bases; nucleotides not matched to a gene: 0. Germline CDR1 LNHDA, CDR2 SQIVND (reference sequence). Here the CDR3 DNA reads TGTGCCAGTAGTATTAGCGGGAGCTCCTACGAGCAGTACTTC. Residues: CASSISGSSYEQYF.

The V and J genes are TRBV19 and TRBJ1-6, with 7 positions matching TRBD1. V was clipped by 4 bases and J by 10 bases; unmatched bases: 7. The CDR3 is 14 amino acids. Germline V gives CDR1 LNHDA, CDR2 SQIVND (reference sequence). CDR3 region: CASSNSGGGSPLHF. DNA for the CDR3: TGTGCCAGTAGTAACTCAGGGGGAGGATCACCCCTCCACTTT.

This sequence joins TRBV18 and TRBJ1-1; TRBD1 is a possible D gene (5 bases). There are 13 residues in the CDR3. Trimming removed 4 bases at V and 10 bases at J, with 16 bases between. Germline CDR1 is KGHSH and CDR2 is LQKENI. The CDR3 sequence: CASSQGMQQGAFF. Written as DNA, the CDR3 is TGTGCCAGCTCACAGGGTATGCAGCAGGGAGCTTTCTTT.

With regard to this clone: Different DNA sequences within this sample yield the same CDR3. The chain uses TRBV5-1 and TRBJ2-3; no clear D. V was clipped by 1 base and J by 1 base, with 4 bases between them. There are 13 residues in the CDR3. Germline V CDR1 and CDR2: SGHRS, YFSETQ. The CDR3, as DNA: TGCGCCAGCAGCTTGACAGGCACAGATACGCAGTATTTT. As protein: CASSLTGTDTQYF.

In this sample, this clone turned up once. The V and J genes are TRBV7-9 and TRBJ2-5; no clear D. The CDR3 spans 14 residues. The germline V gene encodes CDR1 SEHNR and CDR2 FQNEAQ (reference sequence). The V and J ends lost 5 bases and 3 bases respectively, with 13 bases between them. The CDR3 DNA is TGTGCCAGCAGCCTATCTAGGTCTGAAGAGACCCAGTACTTC. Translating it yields CASSLSRSEETQYF.

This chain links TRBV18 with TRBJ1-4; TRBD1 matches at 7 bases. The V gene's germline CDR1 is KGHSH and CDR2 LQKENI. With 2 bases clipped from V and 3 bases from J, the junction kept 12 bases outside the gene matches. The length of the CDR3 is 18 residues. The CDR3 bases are TGTGCCAGCTCACCAGATCTCAACCGACAGGGACCTAATGAAAAACTGTTTTTT. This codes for CASSPDLNRQGPNEKLFF.

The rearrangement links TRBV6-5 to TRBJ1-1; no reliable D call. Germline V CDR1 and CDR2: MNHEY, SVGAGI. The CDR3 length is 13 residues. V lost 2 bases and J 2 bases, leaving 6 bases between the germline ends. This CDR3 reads CASSYGGNTEAFF. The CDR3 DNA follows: TGTGCCAGCAGTTACGGAGGTAACACTGAAGCTTTCTTT.

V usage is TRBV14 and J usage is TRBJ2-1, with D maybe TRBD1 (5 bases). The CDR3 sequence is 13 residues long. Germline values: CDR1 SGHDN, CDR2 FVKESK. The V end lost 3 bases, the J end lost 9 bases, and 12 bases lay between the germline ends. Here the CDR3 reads CASSQARVVEQFF. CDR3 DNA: TGTGCCAGCAGCCAGGCCAGGGTAGTTGAGCAGTTCTTC.

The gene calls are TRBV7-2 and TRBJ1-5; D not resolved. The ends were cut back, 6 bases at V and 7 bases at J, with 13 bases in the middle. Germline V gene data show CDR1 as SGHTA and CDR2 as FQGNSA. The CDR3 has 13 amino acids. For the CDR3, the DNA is TGTGCCAGCAGATTGACAATCGACCAGCCCCAGCATTTT. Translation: CASRLTIDQPQHF.

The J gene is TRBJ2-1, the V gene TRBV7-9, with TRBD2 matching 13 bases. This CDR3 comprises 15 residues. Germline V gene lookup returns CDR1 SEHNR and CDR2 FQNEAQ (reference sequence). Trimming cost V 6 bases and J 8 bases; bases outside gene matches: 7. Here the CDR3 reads CASSPGTSGIDEQFF. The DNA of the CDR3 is TGTGCCAGCAGTCCCGGGACTAGCGGGATTGATGAGCAGTTCTTC.

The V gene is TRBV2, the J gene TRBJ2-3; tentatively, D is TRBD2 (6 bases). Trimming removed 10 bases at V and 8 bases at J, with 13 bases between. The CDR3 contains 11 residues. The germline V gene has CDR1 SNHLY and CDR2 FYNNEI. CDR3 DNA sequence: TGTGCCAACGAAGCCGGGGGTACGCAGTATTTT. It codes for CANEAGGTQYF. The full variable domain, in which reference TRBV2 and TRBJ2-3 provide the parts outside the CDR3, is EPEVTQTPSHQVTQMGQEVILRCVPISNHLYFYWYRQILGQKVEFLVSFYNNEISEKSEIFDDQFSVERPDGSNFTLKIRSTKLEDSAMYFCANEAGGTQYFGPGTRLTVL.

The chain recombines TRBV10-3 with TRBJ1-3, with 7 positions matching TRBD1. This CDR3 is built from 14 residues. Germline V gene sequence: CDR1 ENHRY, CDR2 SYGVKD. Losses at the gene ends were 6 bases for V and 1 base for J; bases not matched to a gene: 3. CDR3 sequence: CAIRAGGSGNTIYF. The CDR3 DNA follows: TGTGCCATCAGGGCAGGGGGATCTGGAAACACCATATATTTT.

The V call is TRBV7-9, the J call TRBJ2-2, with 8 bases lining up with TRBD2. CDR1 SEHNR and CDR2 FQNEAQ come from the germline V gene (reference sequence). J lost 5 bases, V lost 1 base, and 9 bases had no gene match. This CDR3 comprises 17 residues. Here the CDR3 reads CASSLGSGSRGTGELFF. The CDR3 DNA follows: TGTGCCAGCAGCTTAGGGAGCGGGAGTCGGGGTACCGGGGAGCTGTTTTTT.

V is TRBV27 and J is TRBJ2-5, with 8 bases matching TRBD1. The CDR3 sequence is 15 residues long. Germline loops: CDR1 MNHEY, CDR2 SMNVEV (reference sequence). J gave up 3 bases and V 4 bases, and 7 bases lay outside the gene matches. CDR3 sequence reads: CASSSLRDRKETQYF. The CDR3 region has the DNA TGTGCCAGCAGTTCCCTCCGGGACAGGAAAGAGACCCAGTACTTC.

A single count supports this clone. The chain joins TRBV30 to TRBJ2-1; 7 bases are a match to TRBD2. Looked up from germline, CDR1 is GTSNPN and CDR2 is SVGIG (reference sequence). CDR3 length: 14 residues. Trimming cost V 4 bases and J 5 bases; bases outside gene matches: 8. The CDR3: CAWKFRDYHNEQFF. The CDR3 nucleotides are TGTGCCTGGAAGTTTCGGGACTACCACAATGAGCAGTTCTTC.

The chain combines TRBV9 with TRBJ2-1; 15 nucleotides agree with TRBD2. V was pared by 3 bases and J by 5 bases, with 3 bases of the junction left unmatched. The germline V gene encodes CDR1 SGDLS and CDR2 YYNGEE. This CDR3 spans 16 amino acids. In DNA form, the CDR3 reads TGTGCCAGCAGCGCAGGGACTAGCGGGAGGAACAATGAGCAGTTCTTC. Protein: CASSAGTSGRNNEQFF.

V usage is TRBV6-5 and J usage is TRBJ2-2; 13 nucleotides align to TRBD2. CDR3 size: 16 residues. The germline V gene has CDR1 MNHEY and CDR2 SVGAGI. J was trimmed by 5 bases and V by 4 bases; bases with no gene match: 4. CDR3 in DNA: TGTGCCAGCAGTTCTACTAGCGGGAGGGTAACCGGGGAGCTGTTTTTT. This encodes CASSSTSGRVTGELFF.

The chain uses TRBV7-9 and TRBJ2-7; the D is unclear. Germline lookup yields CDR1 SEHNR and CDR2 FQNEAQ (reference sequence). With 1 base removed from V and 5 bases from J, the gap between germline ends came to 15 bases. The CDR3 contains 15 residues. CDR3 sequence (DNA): TGTGCCAGCAGCTTAGAGACCCCCGGTCGGGACGAGCAGTACTTC. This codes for CASSLETPGRDEQYF.

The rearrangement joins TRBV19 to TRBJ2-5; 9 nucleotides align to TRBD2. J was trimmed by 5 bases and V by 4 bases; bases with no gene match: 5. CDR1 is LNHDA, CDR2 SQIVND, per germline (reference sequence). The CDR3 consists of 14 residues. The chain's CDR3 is CASSTGLAWETQYF. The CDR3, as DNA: TGTGCCAGTAGTACGGGACTAGCCTGGGAGACCCAGTACTTC.

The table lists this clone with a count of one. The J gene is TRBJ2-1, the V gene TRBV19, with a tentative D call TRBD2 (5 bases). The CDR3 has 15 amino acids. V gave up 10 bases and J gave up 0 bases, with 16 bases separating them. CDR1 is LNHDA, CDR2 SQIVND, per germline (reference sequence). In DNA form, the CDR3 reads TGTGCCACCCGTTGGAAAGCGGCCTCCTACAATGAGCAGTTCTTC. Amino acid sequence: CATRWKAASYNEQFF.

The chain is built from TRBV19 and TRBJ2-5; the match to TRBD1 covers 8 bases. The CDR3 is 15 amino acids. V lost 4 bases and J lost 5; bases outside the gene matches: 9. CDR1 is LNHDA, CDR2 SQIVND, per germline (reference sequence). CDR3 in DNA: TGTGCCAGTAGTAGCTTGGCAGGGGGCCGGGAGACCCAGTACTTC. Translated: CASSSLAGGRETQYF.

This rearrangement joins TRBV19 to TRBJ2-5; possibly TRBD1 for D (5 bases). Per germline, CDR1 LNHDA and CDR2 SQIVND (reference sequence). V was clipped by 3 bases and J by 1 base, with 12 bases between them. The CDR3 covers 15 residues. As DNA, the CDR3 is TGTGCCAGTAGTATCCAGGGCAGAGGCCAAGAGACCCAGTACTTC. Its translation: CASSIQGRGQETQYF.

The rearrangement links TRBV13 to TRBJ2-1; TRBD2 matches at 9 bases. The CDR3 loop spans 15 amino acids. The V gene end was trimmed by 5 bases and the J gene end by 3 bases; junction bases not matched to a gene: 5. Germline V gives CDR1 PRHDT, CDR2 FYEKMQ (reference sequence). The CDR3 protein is CASSRAGGGYNEQFF. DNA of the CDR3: TGTGCCAGCAGCCGAGCGGGAGGTGGCTACAATGAGCAGTTCTTC.

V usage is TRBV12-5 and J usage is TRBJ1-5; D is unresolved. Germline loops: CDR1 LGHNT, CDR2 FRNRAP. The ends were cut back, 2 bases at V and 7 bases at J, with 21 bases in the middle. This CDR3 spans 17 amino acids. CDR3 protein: CASGLYSGGARRQPQHF. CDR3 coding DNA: TGTGCTAGTGGTTTGTACTCGGGAGGTGCCCGTCGGCAGCCCCAGCATTTT.

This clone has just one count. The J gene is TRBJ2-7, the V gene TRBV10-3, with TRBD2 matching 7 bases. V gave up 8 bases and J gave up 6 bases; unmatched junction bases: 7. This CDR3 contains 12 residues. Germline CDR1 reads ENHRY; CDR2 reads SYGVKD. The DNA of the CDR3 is TGTGCCATCCGCGGGAGTGGTAGCGAGCAGTACTTC. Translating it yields CAIRGSGSEQYF.

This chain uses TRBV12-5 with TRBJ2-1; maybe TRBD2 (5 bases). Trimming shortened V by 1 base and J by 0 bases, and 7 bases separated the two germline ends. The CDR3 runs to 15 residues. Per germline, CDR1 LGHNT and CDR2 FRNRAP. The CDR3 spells CASGLERSSYNEQFF. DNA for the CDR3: TGTGCTAGTGGTTTGGAGCGGAGCTCCTACAATGAGCAGTTCTTC. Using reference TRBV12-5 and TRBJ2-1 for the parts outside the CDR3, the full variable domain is DARVTQTPRHKVTEMGQEVTMRCQPILGHNTVFWYRQTMMQGLELLAYFRNRAPLDDSGMPKDRFSAEMPDATLATLKIQPSEPRDSAVYFCASGLERSSYNEQFFGPGTRLTVL.